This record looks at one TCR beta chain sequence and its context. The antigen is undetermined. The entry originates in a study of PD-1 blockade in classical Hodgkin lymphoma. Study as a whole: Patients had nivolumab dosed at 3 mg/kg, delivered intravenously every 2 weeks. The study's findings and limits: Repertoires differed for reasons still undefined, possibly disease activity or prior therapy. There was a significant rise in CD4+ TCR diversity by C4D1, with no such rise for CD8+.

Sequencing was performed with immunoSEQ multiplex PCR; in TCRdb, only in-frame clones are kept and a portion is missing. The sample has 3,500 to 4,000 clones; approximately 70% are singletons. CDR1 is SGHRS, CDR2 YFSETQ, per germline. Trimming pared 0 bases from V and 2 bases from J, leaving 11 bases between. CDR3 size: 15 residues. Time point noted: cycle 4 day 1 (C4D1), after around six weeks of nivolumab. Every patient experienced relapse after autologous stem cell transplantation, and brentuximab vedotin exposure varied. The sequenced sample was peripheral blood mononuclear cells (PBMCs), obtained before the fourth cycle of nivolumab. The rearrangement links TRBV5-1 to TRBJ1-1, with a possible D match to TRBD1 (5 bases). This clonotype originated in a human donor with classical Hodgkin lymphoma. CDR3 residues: CASSLAGAVNTEAFF. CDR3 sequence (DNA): TGCGCCAGCAGCTTGGCCGGGGCAGTCAACACTGAAGCTTTCTTT.